This TCR beta chain was recovered during a study of blood T cell repertoires in COVID-19. As for the study in general: PBMCs, B-cell-depleted T cells, or T cells provided the cDNA or gDNA that made up the material.

TCRdb's table, derived via immunoSEQ multiplex PCR, lists solely in-frame clones and lacks some. The data hold fewer than 30,000 clones, with about nine tenths observed a single time. Germline CDR1 KGHDR, CDR2 SFDVKD. The CDR3 loop spans 15 amino acids. V lost 3 bases, J lost 5 bases, and 14 bases lay in between. The TCR was taken from a man aged 50 or older with active COVID-19. Sequencing was done on a sample of peripheral blood. V gene TRBV24-1 combines with J gene TRBJ2-3, with a weak D call TRBD1 (6 bases). The CDR3 protein is CATSDRTRGIDTQYF. CDR3 nucleotides: TGTGCCACCAGTGATAGAACGAGGGGGATAGATACGCAGTATTTT.